This T cell receptor beta chain stems from a study of blood T cell dynamics during melanoma immunotherapy. Study details: Standard first-line treatment here was pembrolizumab or nivolumab plus ipilimumab in metastatic melanoma.

Libraries were prepared by immunoSEQ multiplex PCR; TCRdb keeps only in-frame clonotypes and omits some of them. The profile shows around 12,000 clones, approximately 88% of them singletons. As to time point: week 3, after first cycle of checkpoint inhibitor. The germline V gene encodes CDR1 SGHAT and CDR2 FQNNGV. V was shortened by 3 bases and J by 3 bases, with 17 bases between the two germline ends. This CDR3 spans 16 amino acids. The specimen was blood, collected from a patient treated with checkpoint blockade. V and J are TRBV11-2 and TRBJ2-5; tentatively, D is TRBD2 (6 bases). The sequence was obtained from a human donor with melanoma. CDR3 coding DNA: TGTGCCAGCAGCTTTTCGGCAGGGAGGTCGGAAGAGACCCAGTACTTC. Protein: CASSFSAGRSEETQYF.